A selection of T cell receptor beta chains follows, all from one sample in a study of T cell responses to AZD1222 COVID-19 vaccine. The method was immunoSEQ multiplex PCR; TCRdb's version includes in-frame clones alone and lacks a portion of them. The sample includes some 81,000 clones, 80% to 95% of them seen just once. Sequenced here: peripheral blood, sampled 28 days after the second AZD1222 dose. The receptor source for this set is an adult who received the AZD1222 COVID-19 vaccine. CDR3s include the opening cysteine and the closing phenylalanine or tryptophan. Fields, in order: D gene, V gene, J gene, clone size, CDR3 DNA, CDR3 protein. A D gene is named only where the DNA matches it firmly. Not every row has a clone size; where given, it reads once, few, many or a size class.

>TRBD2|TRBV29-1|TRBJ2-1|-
TGCAGCGTTGTGGGACTACAGTACAATGAGCAGTTCTTC
CSVVGLQYNEQFF
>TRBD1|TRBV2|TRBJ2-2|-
TGTGCCAGCAGTGTTATAACAGGGGACACCGGGGAGCTGTTTTTT
CASSVITGDTGELFF
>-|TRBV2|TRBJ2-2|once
TGTGCCAGCAGTGTGAACAGGGCCGACACCGGGGAGCTGTTTTTT
CASSVNRADTGELFF
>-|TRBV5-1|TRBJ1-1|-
TGCGCCAGCAGCTCCAGCGGAGGGGACACTGAAGCTTTCTTT
CASSSSGGDTEAFF
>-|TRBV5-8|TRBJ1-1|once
TGTGCCAGCAGCTTGGCGGGCAGTGAGGCTGAAGCTTTCTTT
CASSLAGSEAEAFF
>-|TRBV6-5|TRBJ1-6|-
TGTGCCAGCAGTTACGGGAGAGGGTCACCCCTCCACTTT
CASSYGRGSPLHF
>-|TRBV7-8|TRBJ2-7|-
TGTGCCAGCAGCGCGACAGGGACTGTATGGTACGAGCAGTACTTC
CASSATGTVWYEQYF
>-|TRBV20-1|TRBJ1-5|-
TGCAGTGCCAAAAGCAATCAGCCCCAGCATTTT
CSAKSNQPQHF
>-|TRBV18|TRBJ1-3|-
TGTGCCAGCTCACCACCGTCTGGGTACGGAAACACCATATATTTT
CASSPPSGYGNTIYF
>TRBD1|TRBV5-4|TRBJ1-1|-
TGTGCCAGCAGCAGGGGACAGGTGACCGGCACTGAAGCTTTCTTT
CASSRGQVTGTEAFF
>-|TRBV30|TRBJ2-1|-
TGTGCCTGGTCGCAGGGCGATCCCTACAATGAGCAGTTCTTC
CAWSQGDPYNEQFF
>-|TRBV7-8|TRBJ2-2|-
TGTGCCAGCAGCTTATCCCAGGAGGACACCGGGGAGCTGTTTTTT
CASSLSQEDTGELFF
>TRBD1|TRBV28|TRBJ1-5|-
TGTGCCAGCAGTTTACTGGGACAGGGGGTTCAGCCCCAGCATTTT
CASSLLGQGVQPQHF
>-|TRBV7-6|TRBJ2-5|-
TGTGCCAGCACCCGCTTAGGAGGGGGCAGTTGGGAGACCCAGTACTTC
CASTRLGGGSWETQYF
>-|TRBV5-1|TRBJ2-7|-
TGCGCCAGCAGCTTGAGTGGCAGCTCCTACGAGCAGTACTTC
CASSLSGSSYEQYF
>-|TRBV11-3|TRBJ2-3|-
TGTGCCAGCAGCTTAGCACTAAACACAGATACGCAGTATTTT
CASSLALNTDTQYF
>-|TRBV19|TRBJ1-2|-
TGTGCCAGTAGTATGAGGCAGACCTATGGCTACACCTTC
CASSMRQTYGYTF
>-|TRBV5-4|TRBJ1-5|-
TGTGCCAGCAGCTTAGGGGGGGGCAATCAGCCCCAGCATTTT
CASSLGGGNQPQHF
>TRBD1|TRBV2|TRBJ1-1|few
TGTGCCAGCAGGGGACAGGGCAACACTGAAGCTTTCTTT
CASRGQGNTEAFF
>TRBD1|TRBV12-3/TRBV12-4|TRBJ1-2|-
TGTGCCAGCAGCTACGGGACAGGGAGGGGCTACACCTTC
CASSYGTGRGYTF
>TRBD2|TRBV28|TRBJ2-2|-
TGTGCCAGCAGCGGGACTAGCGACACCGGGGAGCTGTTTTTT
CASSGTSDTGELFF
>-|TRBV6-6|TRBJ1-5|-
TGTGCCACGGGGCGGTTAGATGGCAATCAGCCCCAGCATTTT
CATGRLDGNQPQHF
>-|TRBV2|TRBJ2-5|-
TGTGCCAGCAGTGAGGGGCCCGGGGGTCCGGGGGAGACCCAGTACTTC
CASSEGPGGPGETQYF
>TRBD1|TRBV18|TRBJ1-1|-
TGTGCCAGTAACCAGGGGGGGCCGGCGAGGGGCACTGAAGCTTTCTTT
CASNQGGPARGTEAFF
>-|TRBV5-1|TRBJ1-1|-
TGCGCCAGCAGCTTGGTCACAAGGAGGCGGGAAACTGAAGCTTTCTTT
CASSLVTRRRETEAFF
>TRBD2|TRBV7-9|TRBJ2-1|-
TGTGCCAGCAGCTTACAATTGTCGGGGACTAGCGCTTACAATGAGCAGTTCTTC
CASSLQLSGTSAYNEQFF
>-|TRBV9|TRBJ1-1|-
TGTGCCAGCAGCGTAGTAGTTGACACTGAAGCTTTCTTT
CASSVVVDTEAFF
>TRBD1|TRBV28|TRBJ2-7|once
TGTGCCAGCAGCCCCGGACAGGGGCGCCCCTACGAGCAGTACTTC
CASSPGQGRPYEQYF
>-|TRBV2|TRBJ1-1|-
TGTGCCAGCAGTGAACTGGGAAAGAACACTGAAGCTTTCTTT
CASSELGKNTEAFF
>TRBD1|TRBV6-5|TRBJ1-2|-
TGTGCCAGCATGGGCCGGGACAGGGGGCTCTACGGCTACACCTTC
CASMGRDRGLYGYTF
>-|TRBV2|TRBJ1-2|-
TGTGCCAGCAGTGATCTTGGGCAGTACTATGGCTACACCTTC
CASSDLGQYYGYTF
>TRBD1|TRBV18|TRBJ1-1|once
TGTGCCAGCTCACCCCGAATGGGACAGACAGACACTGAAGCTTTCTTT
CASSPRMGQTDTEAFF
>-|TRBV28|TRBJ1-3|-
TGTGCCAGCAGTTCAACCAGACAGGGAAACACCATATATTTT
CASSSTRQGNTIYF
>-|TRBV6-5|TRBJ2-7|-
TGTGCCAGCAGTTACCATCAGCCGGGCTCCTACGAGCAGTACTTC
CASSYHQPGSYEQYF
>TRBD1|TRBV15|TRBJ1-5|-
TGTGCCACCAGCAGGGGACAGGGTTTGGTTGGTAATCAGCCCCAGCATTTT
CATSRGQGLVGNQPQHF